A single sample is the source of the 19 T cell receptor beta chains below, sequenced in a study of identical twins. TCRdb re-called the 5' RACE reads with MiXCR, one entry per CDR3 protein. The repertoire holds hundreds of thousands of distinct CDR3 sequences, with roughly a quarter as singletons. The same specimen was also included in a second study, on T cells expressing NK-cell markers.

Sample: CD4+ T cells sorted from blood. These receptor sequences come from a woman between 18 and 29 years old in good health.

The rearrangement uses TRBV7-9 and TRBJ2-7; D may be TRBD1 or TRBD2 (5 bases each). Germline V gene lookup returns CDR1 SEHNR and CDR2 FQNEAQ (reference sequence). The CDR3 loop spans 17 amino acids. V lost 4 bases and J lost 0, with 19 bases in between. CDR3 bases: TGTGCCAGCAGCTCACTAGGCCTGGGACGTTACTCCTACGAGCAGTACTTC. Protein sequence: CASSSLGLGRYSYEQYF.

The chain is built from TRBV29-1 and TRBJ2-5; either TRBD1 or TRBD2 may fit D (6 bases each). Looked up from germline, CDR1 is SQVTM and CDR2 is ANQGSEA. The length of the CDR3 is 13 residues. V was trimmed by 8 bases and J by 5 bases, leaving 18 bases between them. The CDR3 bases are TGCAGCTCCACCTATTGGAGGGGGGAGACCCAGTACTTC. Translating it yields CSSTYWRGETQYF.

The CDR3 sequence: CASSRRDGVLEELFF. DNA of the CDR3: TGTGCCAGCAGCCGCCGGGACGGAGTTTTGGAGGAGCTGTTTTTT. The V and J genes are TRBV7-9 and TRBJ2-2; D tentatively fits TRBD1 or TRBD2 (5 bases each). The V and J ends lost 5 bases and 10 bases respectively, with 20 bases between them. CDR3 length: 15 residues. Germline CDR1 is SEHNR and CDR2 is FQNEAQ (reference sequence). The whole variable domain, remainder taken from reference TRBV7-9 and TRBJ2-2, is DTGVSQNPRHKITKRGQNVTFRCDPISEHNRLYWYRQTLGQGPEFLTYFQNEAQLEKSRLLSDRFSAERPKGSFSTLEIQRTEQGDSAMYLCASSRRDGVLEELFFGEGSRLTVL.

This clonotype was observed many times. The chain is built from TRBV7-3 and TRBJ2-3, with D maybe TRBD2 (6 bases). This CDR3 comprises 15 residues. Germline V lookup: CDR1 SGHTA, CDR2 FQGTGA. The germline V and J ends were trimmed by 4 bases and 5 bases, with 16 bases remaining between them. The CDR3 nucleotides read TGTGCCAGCAGCTCCGCGGGGATAGCGGAAGATACGCAGTATTTT. Translated: CASSSAGIAEDTQYF.

In DNA, the CDR3 is TGTGCCAGCAGCCCCCCAGCCTACGAGCAGTACTTC. It codes for CASSPPAYEQYF. The rearrangement links TRBV7-9 to TRBJ2-7; D not resolved. The CDR3 is 12 residues long. The germline V gene encodes CDR1 SEHNR and CDR2 FQNEAQ (reference sequence). V lost 5 bases and J 2 bases, leaving 7 bases between the germline ends.

This clonotype has just a few counts. The rearrangement uses TRBV4-2 and TRBJ2-1; D unresolved. Trimming shortened V by 2 bases and J by 4 bases, and 6 bases separated the two germline ends. The length of the CDR3 is 13 residues. The germline CDR1 and CDR2 sequences are LGHNA and YNFKEQ. Here the CDR3 DNA reads TGTGCCAGCAGCCAACCTGGTTACAATGAGCAGTTCTTC. Translated: CASSQPGYNEQFF.

The CDR3 sequence is CASSRATEETQYF. The CDR3 coding sequence is TGTGCCAGCAGCCGGGCTACAGAAGAGACCCAGTACTTC. The chain combines TRBV7-2 with TRBJ2-5, with D unclear. This CDR3 is built from 13 residues. Germline V CDR1 and CDR2: SGHTA, FQGNSA. V was shortened by 5 bases and J by 3 bases, with 10 bases between the two germline ends.

The V and J genes are TRBV20-1 and TRBJ2-4, with D possibly matching TRBD1 (5 bases). Trimming removed 3 bases at V and 4 bases at J, with 16 bases between. This CDR3 spans 15 amino acids. Germline V gene data show CDR1 as DFQATT and CDR2 as SNEGSKA (reference sequence). In DNA form, the CDR3 reads TGCAGTGCTAGCAGATCTGGGAAGGGGAAAAACATTCAGTACTTC. Protein: CSASRSGKGKNIQYF.

There are a few counts of this clonotype. The rearrangement uses TRBV20-1 and TRBJ2-7; D uncertain. Trimming took 4 bases from V and 4 from J, leaving 11 bases between them. The germline CDR1 and CDR2 sequences are DFQATT and SNEGSKA (reference sequence). The CDR3 is 12 residues long. The CDR3 DNA reads TGCAGTGCTACCCCAGATCCGTACGAGCAGTACTTC. Translation gives CSATPDPYEQYF.

This clonotype showed up just a few times. The genes are TRBV20-1 and TRBJ2-5; possible D gene TRBD1, 6 bases. Germline CDR1 and CDR2: DFQATT and SNEGSKA (reference sequence). The CDR3 contains 15 residues. V gave up 3 bases and J gave up 0 bases, with 14 bases separating them. CDR3 region: CSARGAAGDQETQYF. The CDR3 coding sequence is TGCAGTGCTAGGGGGGCAGCTGGAGACCAAGAGACCCAGTACTTC.

This clonotype was detected only a few times. CDR3 sequence (DNA): TGCAGTGCTAGGAGGGTTAGCACCGGGGAGCTGTTTTTT. Protein sequence: CSARRVSTGELFF. The chain is built from TRBV20-1 and TRBJ2-2; weak D call: TRBD2 (5 bases). The germline gives CDR1 DFQATT, CDR2 SNEGSKA (reference sequence). V was trimmed by 3 bases and J by 4 bases, leaving 9 bases between them. The CDR3 totals 13 residues.

DNA for the CDR3: TGCAGTGCTAGGTTGGGGGGCTATGACGAGCAGTACTTC. Its protein product is CSARLGGYDEQYF. The chain carries TRBV20-1 and TRBJ2-7; perhaps D is TRBD1 or TRBD2 (6 bases each). Trimming removed 3 bases at V and 5 bases at J, with 14 bases between. The CDR3 has 13 amino acids. CDR1 and CDR2 (germline): DFQATT, SNEGSKA (reference sequence).

This clonotype was seen only a few times. The chain couples TRBV20-1 to TRBJ2-7; possibly TRBD1 for D (6 bases). Trimming stripped 2 bases from V and 6 bases from J, with 11 bases between. CDR3 size: 12 residues. Germline CDR1 DFQATT, CDR2 SNEGSKA (reference sequence). CDR3 protein: CSARIDRLEQYF. CDR3 bases: TGCAGTGCTAGAATCGACAGGCTCGAGCAGTACTTC.

The V and J genes are TRBV20-1 and TRBJ2-1; 8 nucleotides align to TRBD2. CDR1 is DFQATT and CDR2 is SNEGSKA in the germline V gene (reference sequence). The CDR3 runs to 14 residues. In nucleotides, the CDR3 is TGCAGCTTACCACGGGAGGGAAGGTTTAGTGAGCAGTTCTTC. Its protein is CSLPREGRFSEQFF.

This clonotype occurred a few times. V gene TRBV15 combines with J gene TRBJ2-1, with TRBD2 as a possible D gene (6 bases). The CDR3 is made up of 15 amino acids. Germline V gives CDR1 LNHNV, CDR2 YYDKDF (reference sequence). Trimming pared 9 bases from V and 1 base from J, leaving 16 bases between. The CDR3 coding sequence is TGTGCCACTCAGAAAGCTAGCGCTTCCTACAATGAGCAGTTCTTC. This encodes CATQKASASYNEQFF.

The chain joins TRBV20-1 to TRBJ2-7; TRBD1 matches 7 bases. The J segment lost 0 bases and the V segment lost 6 bases, leaving 8 bases of the junction unmatched. The CDR3 spans 14 residues. Germline V gene sequence: CDR1 DFQATT, CDR2 SNEGSKA (reference sequence). The CDR3 DNA follows: TGCAGTGCGGGGCAGACAGGGCGCTCCTACGAGCAGTACTTC. It encodes CSAGQTGRSYEQYF.

This clonotype appeared a few times. The CDR3 nucleotides are TGCAGTGCTTTTAACCCACACAGCACAGATACGCAGTATTTT. Protein: CSAFNPHSTDTQYF. J is TRBJ2-3 and V is TRBV20-1, with D uncertain. This CDR3 has 14 residues. The V end lost 5 bases, the J end lost 0 bases, and 12 bases lay between the germline ends. In germline, CDR1 is DFQATT, CDR2 SNEGSKA (reference sequence).

This clonotype was counted a few times. The J gene is TRBJ2-1, the V gene TRBV6-2 or TRBV6-3; TRBD2 aligns across 7 bases. This CDR3 region has 15 residues. V lost 8 bases and J lost 0; bases outside the gene matches: 7. Germline V lookup: CDR1 MNHEY, CDR2 SVGEGT. The CDR3 DNA reads TGTGCCAGCCGCCCTGGCGGGAGCTCCTACAATGAGCAGTTCTTC. Encoded protein: CASRPGGSSYNEQFF.

The chain recombines TRBV7-6 with TRBJ2-1; D possibly uses TRBD1 or TRBD2 (5 bases each). There are 12 residues in the CDR3. Trimming cost V 4 bases and J 8 bases, with 9 bases left between them. Germline CDR1 and CDR2: SGHVS and FNYEAQ. Here the CDR3 DNA reads TGTGCCAGCAGCTCGGGACGGGATGAGCAGTTCTTC. Amino acid sequence: CASSSGRDEQFF.